This TCR beta chain came from a study of technical replicates of blood from a few donors. Measured with immunoSEQ multiplex PCR; TCRdb has only the in-frame clones, and not every one. Here the sample spans 60,000 to 90,000 clones, approximately 93% being singletons. The CDR3 totals 14 residues. Trimming at V came to 2 bases and at J to 8 bases, leaving 3 bases not matched to a gene. The germline CDR1 and CDR2 sequences are MNHEY and SVGAGI. Material for sequencing was T cells isolated from PBMCs. This sequence originates from a human donor in good health. The rearrangement uses TRBV6-5 and TRBJ1-1; 12 bases are a match to TRBD1. The CDR3 DNA is TGTGCCAGCAGTTACGGGGACAGGGGGCGAGAAGCTTTCTTT. It yields the protein CASSYGDRGREAFF.